These T cell receptor beta chains were read from a single sample in a study of beta chain features in type 1 diabetes. Produced via immunoSEQ multiplex PCR; TCRdb's table is partial and in-frame only. In the table there are 150,000 to 190,000 clones, 8.5% to 14% of which are singletons. Source material: central memory CD4+ T cells from blood. All receptors come from a man between 18 and 29 years old in good health. The CDR3 runs from the conserved cysteine through the conserved F or W. D genes are given only for firm matches. A row's size may be missing; if present it is once, few, many or a size class.

TRBD2	16	TRBV7-3	many	TRBJ2-3	CASSQGLAASTDTQYF	TGTGCCAGCAGCCAGGGACTAGCGGCTAGCACAGATACGCAGTATTTT
TRBD1	14	TRBV28	few	TRBJ2-1	CASSFTGVYNEQFF	TGTGCCAGCAGTTTTACAGGGGTGTACAATGAGCAGTTCTTC
NA	10	TRBV20-1	few	TRBJ2-5	CSAPLETQYF	TGCAGTGCTCCCTTAGAGACCCAGTACTTC
NA	14	TRBV15	NA	TRBJ2-5	CATSRDGGTETQYF	TGTGCCACCAGCAGAGATGGGGGTACCGAGACCCAGTACTTC
NA	12	TRBV7-3	NA	TRBJ2-3	CASSQGGDTQYF	TGTGCCAGCAGCCAGGGGGGAGATACGCAGTATTTT
NA	13	TRBV5-6	NA	TRBJ1-1	CASSSVSGIEAFF	TGTGCCAGCAGCTCGGTATCGGGGATTGAAGCTTTCTTT
TRBD1	15	TRBV4-1	few	TRBJ2-5	CASSQHPGQGVSQYF	TGCGCCAGCAGCCAACACCCGGGACAGGGCGTTTCCCAGTACTTC
NA	10	TRBV28	NA	TRBJ1-2	CASSAYGYTF	TGTGCCAGCAGCGCGTACGGCTACACCTTC
TRBD2	18	TRBV5-4	few	TRBJ2-4	CASSSPSGGTLAKNIQYF	TGTGCCAGCAGCTCTCCTAGCGGGGGGACTTTAGCCAAAAACATTCAGTACTTC
NA	16	TRBV28	NA	TRBJ2-7	CASSQASGQITYEQYF	TGTGCCAGCAGTCAGGCGAGCGGACAGATCACCTACGAGCAGTACTTC
TRBD1	14	TRBV29-1	NA	TRBJ2-7	CSVGRDRSAYEQYF	TGCAGCGTGGGCCGGGACAGGAGCGCCTACGAGCAGTACTTC
TRBD2	16	TRBV30	NA	TRBJ2-3	CAWSVKLAGDTDTQYF	TGTGCCTGGAGTGTAAAGTTGGCGGGGGACACAGATACGCAGTATTTT
NA	14	TRBV4-3	NA	TRBJ2-7	CASSQESGSYEQYF	TGCGCCAGCAGCCAAGAATCTGGTTCCTACGAGCAGTACTTC
NA	15	TRBV4-3	many	TRBJ1-6	CASSQERRGNSPLHF	TGCGCCAGCAGCCAAGAGCGCAGGGGCAATTCACCCCTCCACTTT
NA	13	TRBV6-5	few	TRBJ1-2	CASSYGTNYGYTF	TGTGCCAGCAGTTACGGGACCAACTATGGCTACACCTTC
NA	16	TRBV9	NA	TRBJ2-5	CASSVWGTLSEETQYF	TGTGCCAGCAGTGTTTGGGGGACTCTGTCCGAAGAGACCCAGTACTTC
NA	13	TRBV7-3	NA	TRBJ2-6	CASSLGGANVLTF	TGTGCCAGCAGCTTAGGGGGGGCCAACGTCCTGACTTTC
TRBD2	15	TRBV15	few	TRBJ2-2	CATPGGTLDTGELFF	TGTGCCACCCCGGGGGGGACACTGGACACCGGGGAGCTGTTTTTT
TRBD1	15	TRBV6-6	NA	TRBJ1-1	CATEDRGGTNTEAFF	TGTGCCACCGAGGACAGGGGAGGGACGAACACTGAAGCTTTCTTT
NA	13	TRBV9	few	TRBJ1-5	CASNRGENQPQHF	TGTGCCAGCAACCGGGGTGAGAATCAGCCCCAGCATTTT
TRBD1	15	TRBV5-6	NA	TRBJ2-3	CASSLEQGSTDTQYF	TGTGCCAGCAGCTTGGAACAGGGGAGCACAGATACGCAGTATTTT
NA	13	TRBV30	NA	TRBJ1-2	CAWSVSGRNGYTF	TGTGCCTGGAGTGTATCTGGGAGGAATGGCTACACCTTC
NA	15	TRBV28	few	TRBJ1-5	CASSSRRDPNQPQHF	TGTGCCAGCAGTTCCCGGAGGGACCCCAATCAGCCCCAGCATTTT
NA	11	TRBV27	NA	TRBJ1-1	CASNKGTEAFF	TGTGCCAGCAACAAGGGCACTGAAGCTTTCTTT
TRBD1	14	TRBV30	NA	TRBJ1-2	CAWSVHRGNYGYTF	TGTGCCTGGAGTGTACACAGGGGGAACTATGGCTACACCTTC
NA	14	TRBV7-2	few	TRBJ2-3	CASSLAVGADTQYF	TGTGCCAGCAGCCTCGCCGTGGGAGCAGATACGCAGTATTTT
NA	16	TRBV7-2	few	TRBJ1-5	CASSLTLPGQGQPQHF	TGTGCCAGCAGCCTCACCCTTCCGGGACAAGGTCAGCCCCAGCATTTT
TRBD2	17	TRBV28	NA	TRBJ2-3	CASSLPPSGRVSDTQYF	TGTGCCAGCAGTTTACCCCCTAGCGGGAGGGTGTCGGATACGCAGTATTTT
TRBD1	14	TRBV6-6	few	TRBJ1-2	CASRTVQGNYGYTF	TGTGCCAGCAGAACTGTACAGGGGAACTATGGCTACACCTTC
NA	18	TRBV25-1	few	TRBJ1-6	CASSESWAARGYNSPLHF	TGTGCCAGCAGTGAATCATGGGCAGCACGTGGGTATAATTCACCCCTCCACTTT
NA	14	TRBV27	NA	TRBJ2-7	CASSLSRQGYEQYF	TGTGCCAGCAGTTTAAGCCGTCAGGGGTACGAGCAGTACTTC
TRBD2	14	TRBV28	NA	TRBJ2-1	CASMTAGGGNEQFF	TGTGCCAGCATGACAGCGGGAGGCGGAAATGAGCAGTTCTTC
NA	15	TRBV7-2	NA	TRBJ1-5	CASSLVAGINQPQHF	TGTGCCAGCAGCTTAGTAGCAGGGATCAATCAGCCCCAGCATTTT
NA	12	TRBV28	NA	TRBJ2-7	CASNLAAYEQYF	TGTGCCAGCAATTTGGCTGCCTACGAGCAGTACTTC
TRBD2	15	TRBV6-5	few	TRBJ2-7	CASRASGGLTYEQYF	TGTGCCAGCAGAGCTAGCGGGGGGCTAACCTACGAGCAGTACTTC
NA	14	TRBV7-2	NA	TRBJ2-3	CASSLAGARNTQYF	TGTGCCAGCAGCTTAGCAGGGGCTAGAAATACGCAGTATTTT
TRBD2	16	TRBV7-2	NA	TRBJ2-5	CASSARTSGGAETQYF	TGTGCCAGCAGCGCGAGGACTAGCGGGGGGGCGGAGACCCAGTACTTC
NA	15	TRBV4-3	NA	TRBJ2-1	CASSQEGDSSNEQFF	TGCGCCAGCAGCCAAGAGGGGGACTCCTCGAATGAGCAGTTCTTC
NA	17	TRBV13	NA	TRBJ2-3	CASSLATVSGGRDTQYF	TGTGCCAGCAGCTTAGCCACAGTGAGTGGCGGGCGAGATACGCAGTATTTT
NA	9	TRBV29-1	NA	TRBJ1-1	CSVAETAFF	TGCAGCGTTGCGGAAACAGCTTTCTTT